This T cell receptor beta chain was documented in a study of PD-L1 blockade in urothelial cancer. Study in general: Patients with male sex and bladder-origin urothelial cancer accounted for most of the roughly 29 enrolled. Median blood clonality was roughly 0.078, with 82,636 unique TCRs.

Clones were read by immunoSEQ multiplex PCR, and TCRdb kept only the in-frame ones, dropping some. Of 30,000 to 40,000 clones listed, approximately 84% are singletons. Time point specified: pretreatment peripheral blood. Study results and limitations: For durable-benefit patients, tumor-associated blood clones expanded more at 3 weeks.

About this clone itself: Its antigen is undetermined.

Sequenced here: PBMCs, sampled around atezolizumab (anti-PD-L1) treatment. The TCR was taken from a man in his sixties with urothelial cancer.

The CDR3 loop reads CASSPPRQTANYGYTF. The CDR3 DNA follows: TGTGCCAGTAGTCCCCCCCGACAAACCGCTAACTATGGCTACACCTTC. The chain joins TRBV19 to TRBJ1-2; D not resolved. Germline loops: CDR1 LNHDA, CDR2 SQIVND (reference sequence). Trimming pared 5 bases from V and 0 bases from J, leaving 16 bases between. The CDR3 extends over 16 amino acids. Full variable domain (outside the CDR3, taken from reference TRBV19 and TRBJ1-2): DGGITQSPKYLFRKEGQNVTLSCEQNLNHDAMYWYRQDPGQGLRLIYYSQIVNDFQKGDIAEGYSVSREKKESFPLTVTSAQKNPTAFYLCASSPPRQTANYGYTFGSGTRLTVV.